A single sample gave rise to the 4 T cell receptor beta chains below, sequenced in a study of cytomegalovirus exposure and HLA in healthy donors. The data were produced by immunoSEQ multiplex PCR, yet TCRdb's version contains in-frame clones alone and is incomplete. The sample shows 100,000 to 150,000 clones, roughly 90% of them seen only once. Sample: PBMCs. The receptors derive from a woman aged 18-29 years in good health and CMV-seronegative.

The chain links TRBV28 to TRBJ2-3; D perhaps matches TRBD1 (5 bases). The CDR3 has 16 amino acids. V was cut by 6 bases and J by 0 bases, with 16 bases left in between. The germline V gene has CDR1 MDHEN and CDR2 SYDVKM. DNA for the CDR3: TGTGCCAGCAGAAACCCCAGGGTCACCAGCACAGATACGCAGTATTTT. Amino acid sequence: CASRNPRVTSTDTQYF.

The V call is TRBV5-1, the J call TRBJ1-1; TRBD1 matches at 7 bases. From germline, CDR1 is SGHRS and CDR2 YFSETQ. The CDR3 runs 15 residues. V gave up 3 bases and J gave up 2 bases; unmatched junction bases: 7. CDR3 amino acids: CASSSGQNYNTEAFF. CDR3 sequence (DNA): TGCGCCAGCAGCTCGGGACAGAACTACAACACTGAAGCTTTCTTT.

The chain uses TRBV7-9 and TRBJ2-1, with D possibly being TRBD1 (6 bases). Trimming pared 2 bases from V and 6 bases from J, leaving 11 bases between. Germline V gene data show CDR1 as SEHNR and CDR2 as FQNEAQ (reference sequence). The CDR3 is 14 amino acids. DNA for the CDR3: TGTGCCAGCAGCTTACAGGGGCTCAGCAATGAGCAGTTCTTC. As protein: CASSLQGLSNEQFF.

This rearrangement joins TRBV4-3 to TRBJ2-7; TRBD1 aligns across 11 bases. Germline trimming cut 3 bases from V and 6 bases from J; bases unmatched to any gene: 10. The CDR3 runs 16 residues. CDR1 and CDR2 (germline): LGHNA, YSLEER. The CDR3 loop is CASSQDAGTGGFEQYF. The CDR3 DNA reads as TGCGCCAGCAGCCAGGACGCCGGGACAGGGGGGTTCGAGCAGTACTTC.